This T cell receptor beta chain was identified in a study of T cells in women clearing cervical HPV infection. Study as a whole: Case blood drawn at lesion detection; control blood after infection cleared.

Trimming shortened V by 4 bases and J by 9 bases, and 13 bases separated the two germline ends. CDR1 is MNHNS and CDR2 is SASEGT in the germline V gene. This CDR3 contains 13 residues. Concerning this clone: Antigen unknown. The observed sequence ends 3 residues before the CDR3 terminus, with the missing tail filled in from the germline J gene.

Produced via immunoSEQ multiplex PCR; TCRdb's table is partial and in-frame only. Its clone listing holds under 35,000 clones. General study points: TRBV6-7 relative abundance averaged roughly 0.099% in cases and about 0.15% in controls.

Specimen: blood buffy coat. The sequence derives from a woman between 18 and 69 years old with a cervical HPV16 infection that either progressed to CIN3+ or cleared (not recorded which). This sequence joins TRBV6-1 and TRBJ2-1, with a tentative D call TRBD1 (6 bases). This CDR3 is CASSVSGGFEQFF. Incomplete CDR3 DNA: TGTGCCAGCAGTGTATCTGGGGGCTTTGAG.